This note documents a single TCR beta chain sequence. Its target is not known. The source of the sample is a study of T cell responses to AZD1222 COVID-19 vaccine. Whole-study findings and limits: Among the donors, most were white British and more were female, and clonal diversity was possibly underestimated.

The CDR3 loop spans 15 amino acids. CDR1 is SNHLY and CDR2 is FYNNEI in the germline V gene. The germline V and J ends were trimmed by 4 bases and 2 bases, with 14 bases remaining between them. Only in-frame clones appear in the TCRdb table, and some are missing; sequencing was by immunoSEQ multiplex PCR. The data contain 120,000 or so clones, roughly nine tenths of them seen just once; the ten biggest clones take up around 1.5%. The source is an adult in good health. The rearrangement links TRBV2 to TRBJ1-2; D may be TRBD1 (5 bases). The source material was peripheral blood, sampled on day 0 of AZD1222 vaccination. DNA of the CDR3: TGTGCCAGCAGTGCCTTCATGACAGAGAACTATGGCTACACCTTC. Translated, it gives CASSAFMTENYGYTF.